This passage covers 32 T cell receptor beta chains from one sample sequenced in a study of T-cell reconstitution after alpha-beta-depleted transplantation in children. Molecular barcoding with unique molecular identifiers was used for the TCRbeta library. TCRdb used MiXCR to reprocess the PCR reads, holding one entry per CDR3 protein. The repertoire includes hundreds of thousands of distinct CDR3 sequences, approximately 12% of them detected once, and 2.2% sits in the top ten. The source material was PBMCs, mostly from graft donor cells, sampled 360 days after TCRalphabeta/CD19-depleted stem cell transplant. The receptors originated from a male patient younger than 18 who had a stem cell transplant for acute myeloid leukemia, so the T cells may come from the graft donor.

In its sample, this clonotype was seen a few times. J is TRBJ1-4 and V is TRBV6-1, with a weak D call TRBD1 (5 bases). CDR3 length: 16 amino acids. Deletions cut 5 bases from V and 5 bases from J, with 18 bases between. Germline loops: CDR1 MNHNS, CDR2 SASEGT. The CDR3 DNA is TGTGCCAGCAGTCGCGTCCGGGGGGGTCTGAATGAAAAACTGTTTTTT. Amino acids: CASSRVRGGLNEKLFF.

This clonotype was counted between two and nine times. V is TRBV29-1 and J is TRBJ2-7, with D possibly TRBD2 on 6 matching bases. The CDR3 consists of 13 residues. Germline V lookup: CDR1 SQVTM, CDR2 ANQGSEA. Trimming stripped 3 bases from V and 3 bases from J, with 12 bases between. In nucleotides, the CDR3 is TGCAGCGTTGAGGAGGGTAAGGGCTACGAGCAGTACTTC. Its translation: CSVEEGKGYEQYF.

The V and J genes are TRBV14 and TRBJ2-6; possibly TRBD1 or TRBD2 for D (5 bases each). Trimming stripped 0 bases from V and 13 bases from J, with 10 bases between. CDR3 length equals 13 residues. Germline V gene sequence: CDR1 SGHDN, CDR2 FVKESK. CDR3 region: CASSQEMGEVLTF. The CDR3 region has the DNA TGTGCCAGCAGCCAAGAAATGGGGGAGGTCCTGACTTTC.

This clonotype occurred many times. V and J are TRBV29-1 and TRBJ2-5, with 11 bases that match TRBD1. The CDR3 is 13 residues long. V dropped 7 bases and J dropped 4; count of bases not matched to a gene: 5. The V gene's germline CDR1 is SQVTM and CDR2 ANQGSEA. This CDR3 is CSADRGPGETQYF. DNA for the CDR3: TGCAGCGCGGACAGGGGGCCAGGAGAGACCCAGTACTTC.

The sample holds many counts of this clonotype. The V and J genes are TRBV6-5 and TRBJ2-1, with D perhaps matching TRBD2 (6 bases). There are 16 residues in the CDR3. V lost 4 bases and J lost 7, with 20 bases in between. Germline V gene data show CDR1 as MNHEY and CDR2 as SVGAGI. The CDR3 bases are TGTGCCAGCAGTTCGGGCGGGAAGGTGTTCAGGAATGAGCAGTTCTTC. It specifies CASSSGGKVFRNEQFF.

The genes are TRBV7-8 and TRBJ2-7; D possibly corresponds to TRBD2 (6 bases). V was clipped by 4 bases and J by 3 bases, with 16 bases between them. The CDR3 is 15 residues long. Per the germline V gene, CDR1 is SGHVS and CDR2 is FQNEAQ. CDR3 in DNA: TGTGCCAGCAGCTGGTCGTTGGGGAGGAGCTACGAGCAGTACTTC. Protein product: CASSWSLGRSYEQYF.

This clonotype showed up just a few times. V is TRBV6-2 or TRBV6-3 and J is TRBJ2-1; 13 bases are shared with TRBD2. CDR1 is MNHEY, CDR2 SVGEGT, per germline. The CDR3 has 19 residues. V was pared by 2 bases and J by 0 bases, with 7 bases of the junction left unmatched. In DNA, the CDR3 is TGTGCCAGCAGTTACCCCGGGACTAGCGGGACCCACTCCTACAATGAGCAGTTCTTC. This translates into CASSYPGTSGTHSYNEQFF.

V gene TRBV18 combines with J gene TRBJ2-1; 15 nucleotides line up with TRBD2. Germline trimming cut 6 bases from V and 6 bases from J; bases unmatched to any gene: 12. Germline CDR1 is KGHSH and CDR2 is LQKENI. This CDR3 has 18 amino acids. The CDR3 loop is CASSPGLAGGPRGNEQFF. CDR3 nucleotides: TGTGCCAGCTCCCCTGGACTAGCGGGAGGGCCCCGCGGCAATGAGCAGTTCTTC.

This chain uses TRBV20-1 with TRBJ2-3, with TRBD2 matching over 9 bases. This CDR3 comprises 14 residues. Germline CDR1 and CDR2: DFQATT and SNEGSKA (reference sequence). Trimming cost V 6 bases and J 4 bases; bases outside gene matches: 8. This CDR3 is CSAGSGRGPDTQYF. The DNA for the CDR3 is TGCAGTGCGGGTAGCGGGAGAGGACCAGATACGCAGTATTTT.

This clonotype showed up many times. CDR3 residues: CASSPQPYEQYF. The CDR3, as DNA: TGTGCCAGCAGCCCCCAACCCTACGAGCAGTACTTC. This sequence joins TRBV7-2 and TRBJ2-7, with no clear D. From germline, CDR1 is SGHTA and CDR2 FQGNSA. CDR3 length: 12 amino acids. Trimming pared 5 bases from V and 2 bases from J, leaving 7 bases between.

The chain recombines TRBV24-1 with TRBJ2-7; 11 nucleotides line up with TRBD2. V was clipped by 9 bases and J by 4 bases; unmatched bases: 7. Germline V gene data show CDR1 as KGHDR and CDR2 as SFDVKD. This CDR3 is built from 14 residues. The CDR3 region has the DNA TGTGCCACCGCACTAGCGGGAGAGAATTACGAGCAGTACTTC. Its translation: CATALAGENYEQYF.

In this sample, this clonotype turned up many times. This chain joins TRBV14 and TRBJ2-3, with TRBD2 identical over 10 bases. This CDR3 is 17 amino acids long. CDR1 and CDR2 (germline): SGHDN, FVKESK. The J segment lost 6 bases and the V segment lost 4 bases, leaving 13 bases of the junction unmatched. The CDR3 region is CASSPRQREGLADTQYF. The DNA of the CDR3 is TGTGCCAGCAGCCCCAGACAGCGGGAGGGCCTCGCGGATACGCAGTATTTT.

This clonotype occurred many times. The CDR3 here is CASSQDVEMTVSNQPQHF. The CDR3 bases are TGTGCCAGCAGCCAGGACGTCGAAATGACAGTTAGCAATCAGCCCCAGCATTTT. The chain has TRBV4-2 and TRBJ1-5; a weak D match, TRBD1 (5 bases). CDR1 is LGHNA, CDR2 YNFKEQ, per germline. The CDR3 totals 18 residues. V lost 3 bases to trimming and J lost 0 bases, with 18 bases between them.

The chain carries TRBV14 and TRBJ2-3; 14 bases map to TRBD2. CDR1 and CDR2 from the germline V gene are SGHDN and FVKESK. The V segment lost 1 base and the J segment 1 base; nucleotides outside the gene matches: 7. This CDR3 region has 19 residues. The CDR3 sequence is CASSQGTSGRSWGTDTQYF. CDR3 in DNA: TGTGCCAGCAGCCAAGGGACTAGCGGGAGGTCCTGGGGCACAGATACGCAGTATTTT.

This clonotype was counted at least ten times. The rearrangement links TRBV12-3 or TRBV12-4 to TRBJ2-7; 13 bases agree with TRBD2. Trimming took 6 bases from V and 10 from J; bases not matched to a gene: 9. The CDR3 spans 14 residues. Here the CDR3 reads CASRYRTSGSHQYF. In DNA, the CDR3 is TGTGCCAGCAGGTACAGGACTAGCGGGAGTCACCAGTACTTC.

On this clonotype itself: The likely explanation is a read error, given a far larger clone one base away. The V and J genes are TRBV6-2 or TRBV6-3 and TRBJ2-7; TRBD1 matches 7 bases. The germline CDR1 and CDR2 sequences are MNHEY and SVGEGT. This CDR3 region has 13 residues. V shed 7 bases, J shed 0 bases, and the junction held 3 bases outside the gene matches. The DNA of the CDR3 is TGTGCCAGCAACCGACAGGGCTCCTACGAGCAGTACTTC. It is translated as CASNRQGSYEQYF.

The chain combines TRBV4-1 with TRBJ1-2, with 9 bases identical to TRBD1. Germline lookup yields CDR1 MGHRA and CDR2 YSYEKL. V was clipped by 3 bases and J by 2 bases; unmatched bases: 7. This CDR3 region has 16 residues. The CDR3 sequence: CASSHPTGGLNYGYTF. The CDR3 DNA follows: TGCGCCAGCAGCCATCCAACAGGGGGCTTGAACTATGGCTACACCTTC.

This chain connects TRBV15 to TRBJ2-7; D may be TRBD1 (6 bases). This CDR3 has 16 residues. V was clipped by 0 bases and J by 5 bases, with 17 bases between them. Germline CDR1 LNHNV, CDR2 YYDKDF (reference sequence). Here the CDR3 reads CATSRDPHRAFNEQYF. CDR3 DNA: TGTGCCACCAGCAGAGATCCCCACAGGGCTTTTAACGAGCAGTACTTC.

J is TRBJ2-7 and V is TRBV18; 7 bases agree with TRBD2. Germline assignment: CDR1 KGHSH and CDR2 LQKENI. CDR3 length equals 16 residues. Germline trimming cut 0 bases from V and 1 base from J; bases unmatched to any gene: 6. Here the CDR3 DNA reads TGTGCCAGCTCACCACCTGGACTAGGGAGTTCCTACGAGCAGTACTTC. Encoded protein: CASSPPGLGSSYEQYF.

The chain links TRBV12-3 or TRBV12-4 to TRBJ2-1; 8 nucleotides align to TRBD2. CDR3 length: 16 amino acids. V shed 3 bases and J 4 bases; nucleotides not matched to a gene: 8. The CDR3 sequence: CASSFWLREGYNEQFF. The CDR3 region has the DNA TGTGCCAGCAGTTTCTGGCTCCGGGAGGGATACAATGAGCAGTTCTTC.

This clonotype was seen repeatedly, ten times or more. The rearrangement joins TRBV6-2 or TRBV6-3 to TRBJ2-1; TRBD2 agrees at 7 bases. Germline V gene sequence: CDR1 MNHEY, CDR2 SVGEGT. The CDR3 contains 14 residues. V was pared by 7 bases and J by 4 bases, with 7 bases of the junction left unmatched. The CDR3 spells CASMTERGYNEQFF. DNA of the CDR3: TGTGCCAGCATGACGGAGCGGGGTTACAATGAGCAGTTCTTC.

This clonotype was seen at least ten times. At one end the junction does not follow the germline gene, possibly because of a read error. The CDR3 loop reads CASSHTGTTVPSF. DNA for the CDR3: TGTGCCAGCAGCCACACCGGGACAACCGTTCCTTCTTTT. This chain connects TRBV12-3 or TRBV12-4 to TRBJ2-3, with D maybe TRBD1 (6 bases). This CDR3 has 13 amino acids.

This clonotype turned up a few times. The chain has TRBV20-1 and TRBJ2-7, with TRBD2 identical over 9 bases. This CDR3 has 14 residues. CDR1 is DFQATT, CDR2 SNEGSKA, per germline (reference sequence). J gave up 3 bases and V 3 bases, and 6 bases lay outside the gene matches. The CDR3 region has the DNA TGCAGTGCTAGCTTAGCGGGAGCTAACTACGAGCAGTACTTC. The encoded protein is CSASLAGANYEQYF.

This clonotype appeared many times. CDR3 residues: CASSLGGSISYEQYF. Here the CDR3 DNA reads TGTGCCAGCAGCTTAGGCGGCTCGATCTCCTACGAGCAGTACTTC. The chain combines TRBV11-2 with TRBJ2-7; D remains unclear. The CDR3 extends over 15 amino acids. Trimming removed 1 base from V and 0 bases from J, with 10 bases in between. CDR1 SGHAT and CDR2 FQNNGV come from the germline V gene. Combining the CDR3 with reference TRBV11-2 and TRBJ2-7 gives the whole variable domain EAGVAQSPRYKIIEKRQSVAFWCNPISGHATLYWYQQILGQGPKLLIQFQNNGVVDDSQLPKDRFSAERLKGVDSTLKIQPAKLEDSAVYLCASSLGGSISYEQYFGPGTRLTVT.

The table lists this clonotype with many counts. This sequence joins TRBV7-9 and TRBJ2-5; TRBD2 might be the D (5 bases). The CDR3 extends over 14 amino acids. V was cut by 4 bases and J by 4 bases, with 13 bases left in between. Germline V CDR1 and CDR2: SEHNR, FQNEAQ (reference sequence). This CDR3 reads CASSSTGVRETQYF. Written as DNA, the CDR3 is TGTGCCAGCAGCTCAACCGGGGTAAGAGAGACCCAGTACTTC.

The gene calls are TRBV7-6 and TRBJ2-7, with D possibly being TRBD1 or TRBD2 (5 bases each). The CDR3 is made up of 16 amino acids. V was cut by 4 bases and J by 0 bases, with 16 bases left in between. Germline V gene data show CDR1 as SGHVS and CDR2 as FNYEAQ. CDR3 bases: TGTGCCAGCAGCTCGGGCAGTCTGGGACGCTCCTACGAGCAGTACTTC. Its protein product is CASSSGSLGRSYEQYF.

This clonotype was observed a handful of times. This chain connects TRBV7-3 to TRBJ2-7; 12 positions match TRBD2. The ends lost 2 bases at V and 0 bases at J; junction bases unmatched: 11. The CDR3 runs 19 residues. Per germline, CDR1 SGHTA and CDR2 FQGTGA. The DNA for the CDR3 is TGTGCCAGCAGCTTATACCCCCCGGGACTAGCGGGTGTCTCCTACGAGCAGTACTTC. This translates into CASSLYPPGLAGVSYEQYF.

This chain connects TRBV10-3 to TRBJ1-2; unclear D gene. The CDR3 loop spans 14 amino acids. Trimming removed 3 bases at V and 4 bases at J, with 12 bases between. Germline V lookup: CDR1 ENHRY, CDR2 SYGVKD. CDR3 sequence: CAISDWQEGYGYTF. CDR3 DNA sequence: TGTGCCATCAGTGACTGGCAGGAGGGCTATGGCTACACCTTC.

The sample holds a few counts of this clonotype. The chain carries TRBV6-6 and TRBJ2-5; no clear D. From germline, CDR1 is MNHNY and CDR2 SVGAGI (reference sequence). Trimming took off 0 bases at V and 0 bases at J, with 2 bases between the two ends. The CDR3 consists of 13 residues. The CDR3 region has the DNA TGTGCCAGCAGTTACTCAGACCAAGAGACCCAGTACTTC. Protein product: CASSYSDQETQYF.

This clonotype came up a few times. The chain recombines TRBV20-1 with TRBJ2-2; the D is unclear. The CDR3 has 14 amino acids. V lost 0 bases and J lost 5, with 10 bases in between. From germline, CDR1 is DFQATT and CDR2 SNEGSKA (reference sequence). The CDR3 nucleotides are TGCAGTGCTAGAGATCTTGGGTTGACCGGGGAGCTGTTTTTT. The encoded protein is CSARDLGLTGELFF.

This clonotype came up many times. The rearrangement joins TRBV4-2 to TRBJ2-2; 7 bases match TRBD2. With V trimmed by 4 bases and J by 4 bases, 12 bases remained unmatched. CDR1 and CDR2 (germline): LGHNA, YNFKEQ. The length of the CDR3 is 17 residues. For the CDR3, the DNA is TGTGCCAGCAGCCGGTTCGGACTAGTCGAGAGCACCGGGGAGCTGTTTTTT. Amino acids: CASSRFGLVESTGELFF.

The chain combines TRBV24-1 with TRBJ2-2; unclear D gene. Trimming removed 5 bases from V and 3 bases from J, with 12 bases in between. There are 15 residues in the CDR3. Germline CDR1 is KGHDR and CDR2 is SFDVKD. The CDR3 sequence: CATSGAGAYTGELFF. The CDR3, as DNA: TGTGCCACCAGTGGTGCCGGAGCGTACACCGGGGAGCTGTTTTTT.